This TCR beta chain derives from a study of T-cell reconstitution after alpha-beta-depleted transplantation in children. This clonotype appeared many times. The antigen is unknown. As it was prepared, the TCRbeta library received unique molecular identifiers. TCRdb reprocessed the PCR reads via MiXCR and lists one record per CDR3 protein. The table includes roughly 200,000 distinct CDR3 sequences, around 8.4% detected once. CDR1 is KGHDR and CDR2 is SFDVKD in the germline V gene. V lost 2 bases to trimming and J lost 4 bases, with 5 bases between them. This CDR3 has 13 residues. Notes on the study in general: Day-60 TCRbeta diversity that was high in some patients was derived from surviving recipient T cells and thymic progenitors. It was reported that alpha-beta T cells came from several hundred expanded graft clones (about two months after transplant). From newly produced T cells came most of the T-cell counts and diversity one year after transplant.

The chain is built from TRBV24-1 and TRBJ2-1, with no clear D. The clonotype was recovered from a male patient between 2 and 15 years old who had a stem cell transplant for acute myeloid leukemia, so the T cells may come from the graft donor. The source was PBMCs, mostly from graft donor cells, collected 360 days after TCRalphabeta/CD19-depleted stem cell transplant. The CDR3 protein is CATSDSDYNEQFF. As DNA, the CDR3 is TGTGCCACCAGTGATTCGGATTACAATGAGCAGTTCTTC.